This T cell receptor beta chain was captured in a study of blood T cell repertoires in COVID-19. Turning to the study itself: Sample material is recorded as cDNA or gDNA derived from T cells, B-cell-depleted T cells, or PBMCs.

Across 20 to 25 US areas, participants ranged in age from about 18 to 100 years. TCRdb keeps only in-frame clones here, not all; method: immunoSEQ multiplex PCR. The table records hundreds of thousands of clones, around 87% of them present only once. Between the trimmed V and J ends, which lost 0 bases and 6 bases, there was a span of 6 bases. The CDR3 loop spans 12 amino acids. Germline CDR1 is SGHRS and CDR2 is YFSETQ. The sequenced sample was PBMCs or T cells enriched from blood (not recorded which). V gene TRBV5-1 combines with J gene TRBJ1-2; D possibly corresponds to TRBD1 (5 bases). The sequence was collected from a woman in her forties or fifties who had recovered from COVID-19. DNA for the CDR3: TGCGCCAGCAGCTTGGTAGGGGATGGCTACACCTTC. It encodes CASSLVGDGYTF. The full variable domain, in which reference TRBV5-1 and TRBJ1-2 provide the parts outside the CDR3, is KAGVTQTPRYLIKTRGQQVTLSCSPISGHRSVSWYQQTPGQGLQFLFEYFSETQRNKGNFPGRFSGRQFSNSRSEMNVSTLELGDSALYLCASSLVGDGYTFGSGTRLTVV.